This T cell receptor (beta chain) was identified in a study of early T cells in non-severe SARS-CoV-2 infection. As for the study in general: Sequencing input comprised bulk RNA from unsorted whole blood; chain pairing was not available.

Trimming removed 0 bases from V and 3 bases from J; junction bases left unmatched: 8. There are 16 residues in the CDR3. CDR1 is MNHEY, CDR2 SVGEGT, per germline. A single record per CDR3 protein comes from TCRdb applying MiXCR to the 5' RACE reads. The table records 60,000 to 75,000 distinct CDR3 sequences, 10% to 15% of them present only once. In its sample, this clonotype was seen many times. The chain uses TRBV6-2 or TRBV6-3 and TRBJ2-7; TRBD2 matches 7 bases. The sequenced material came from whole blood. This receptor was obtained from an adult who was a healthcare worker with PCR-confirmed SARS-CoV-2 infection or an uninfected control (not recorded which). Here the CDR3 DNA reads TGTGCCAGCAGTTACTCGACCCTTAGCGGGTTCTACGAGCAGTACTTC. Its translation is CASSYSTLSGFYEQYF.